This TCR beta chain was retrieved from a study of human T cells and chemical hapten exposure. Study summary: Across the whole study, which lasted around 26 weeks, patients were given diphenylcyclopropenone on the scalp once a week.

Described time point: pre-sensitization, week 0. Treatment meaning: therapeutic diphenylcyclopropenone sensitization with weekly scalp DPC. TCRdb reprocessed the RACE reads with MiXCR, giving one entry per CDR3 protein. The sample contains more than 300,000 distinct CDR3 sequences, about 5% of which appear only once. The table lists this clonotype with many counts. Trimming stripped 4 bases from V and 2 bases from J, with 12 bases between. CDR3 length: 14 residues. Looked up from germline, CDR1 is SEHNR and CDR2 is FQNEAQ (reference sequence). This material consisted of whole blood, taken in connection with sensitization to the hapten diphenylcyclopropenone (DPC). The sequence was collected from a woman aged 18-35 years with alopecia areata. Some clones in this sample may be carry-over from other donors' samples. V usage is TRBV7-9 and J usage is TRBJ2-7, with TRBD2 as a possible D gene (6 bases). The CDR3 reads CASSWGTDAYEQYF. The DNA for the CDR3 is TGTGCCAGCAGCTGGGGGACTGACGCCTACGAGCAGTACTTC.